A selection of T cell receptor beta chains follows, all from one sample in a study of cytomegalovirus exposure and HLA in healthy donors. The assay was immunoSEQ multiplex PCR, and TCRdb's table has in-frame clones only and misses some. The repertoire has roughly 150,000 clones, about 82% of them found once; the top ten carry approximately 4.2%. Sequencing was performed on PBMCs. The receptor set was obtained from a woman between 40 and 50 years old in good health and CMV-seropositive. Each CDR3 is given with its conserved first and last residue. D genes are given only for firm matches. The size field is filled for only some rows; it gives once, few, many or a size class.

J gene: TRBJ1-1
D gene: -
V gene: TRBV4-2
clone size: -
CDR3 protein: CASSQDGRTNTEAFF
CDR3 DNA: TGTGCCAGCAGCCAAGATGGCAGAACCAACACTGAAGCTTTCTTT

J gene: TRBJ2-1
D gene: TRBD2
V gene: TRBV5-1
clone size: -
CDR3 protein: CASSLGGRASDEQFF
CDR3 DNA: TGCGCCAGCAGCTTAGGCGGGAGGGCCTCTGATGAGCAGTTCTTC

J gene: TRBJ1-4
D gene: -
V gene: TRBV19
clone size: -
CDR3 protein: CASSITVHEKLFF
CDR3 DNA: TGTGCCAGTAGTATTACGGTTCATGAAAAACTGTTTTTT

J gene: TRBJ2-7
D gene: TRBD2
V gene: TRBV7-9
clone size: -
CDR3 protein: CASSLPGLAGNEQYF
CDR3 DNA: TGTGCCAGCAGCCTCCCCGGACTAGCGGGAAACGAGCAGTACTTC

J gene: TRBJ1-6
D gene: -
V gene: TRBV2
clone size: few
CDR3 protein: CASTTGGGSPLHF
CDR3 DNA: TGTGCCAGCACTACAGGTGGGGGCTCACCCCTCCACTTT

J gene: TRBJ2-3
D gene: -
V gene: TRBV5-5
clone size: few
CDR3 protein: CASSPKDGGWVDTQYF
CDR3 DNA: TGTGCCAGCAGCCCAAAAGACGGAGGGTGGGTGGATACGCAGTATTTT

J gene: TRBJ2-7
D gene: TRBD1
V gene: TRBV5-5
clone size: -
CDR3 protein: CASSTGTGGGEQYF
CDR3 DNA: TGTGCCAGCAGCACCGGGACAGGGGGTGGCGAGCAGTACTTC

J gene: TRBJ1-1
D gene: -
V gene: TRBV30
clone size: few
CDR3 protein: CAWRETGITEAFF
CDR3 DNA: TGTGCCTGGAGGGAGACAGGAATCACTGAAGCTTTCTTT

J gene: TRBJ2-1
D gene: TRBD1
V gene: TRBV7-9
clone size: -
CDR3 protein: CASSFAQGVRSSYNEQFF
CDR3 DNA: TGTGCCAGCAGCTTTGCCCAGGGGGTACGAAGCTCCTACAATGAGCAGTTCTTC

J gene: TRBJ1-1
D gene: -
V gene: TRBV9
clone size: -
CDR3 protein: CASSVGAGQNTEAFF
CDR3 DNA: TGTGCCAGCAGCGTAGGGGCAGGGCAAAACACTGAAGCTTTCTTT

J gene: TRBJ1-6
D gene: TRBD1
V gene: TRBV29-1
clone size: -
CDR3 protein: CSVRDGGQGASPLHF
CDR3 DNA: TGCAGCGTTCGGGATGGGGGACAGGGGGCTTCACCCCTCCACTTT

J gene: TRBJ1-1
D gene: -
V gene: TRBV7-2
clone size: -
CDR3 protein: CASSLVQGTEAFF
CDR3 DNA: TGTGCCAGCAGCTTAGTACAGGGTACTGAAGCTTTCTTT

J gene: TRBJ2-4
D gene: -
V gene: TRBV7-2
clone size: few
CDR3 protein: CASTTPGNIQYF
CDR3 DNA: TGTGCCAGCACGACTCCTGGGAACATTCAGTACTTC

J gene: TRBJ2-5
D gene: -
V gene: TRBV2
clone size: -
CDR3 protein: CASSVVSRGKTQYF
CDR3 DNA: TGTGCCAGCAGTGTAGTATCCAGGGGTAAGACCCAGTACTTC

J gene: TRBJ1-2
D gene: -
V gene: TRBV18
clone size: -
CDR3 protein: CASSPEARRYYGYTF
CDR3 DNA: TGTGCCAGCTCACCGGAGGCGCGGCGGTACTATGGCTACACCTTC

J gene: TRBJ2-7
D gene: -
V gene: TRBV11-2
clone size: -
CDR3 protein: CASSLTGGGYEQYF
CDR3 DNA: TGTGCCAGCAGCTTAACCGGAGGCGGTTACGAGCAGTACTTC

J gene: TRBJ2-1
D gene: TRBD1
V gene: TRBV7-2
clone size: -
CDR3 protein: CASSQGQGIDEQFF
CDR3 DNA: TGTGCCAGCAGTCAGGGACAGGGAATCGATGAGCAGTTCTTC

J gene: TRBJ1-1
D gene: TRBD1
V gene: TRBV11-2
clone size: once
CDR3 protein: CASSSGQGSWTEAFF
CDR3 DNA: TGTGCCAGCAGCTCAGGACAGGGTTCTTGGACTGAAGCTTTCTTT

J gene: TRBJ1-2
D gene: TRBD1
V gene: TRBV27
clone size: -
CDR3 protein: CASGGTGELFNYGYTF
CDR3 DNA: TGTGCCAGCGGGGGGACAGGGGAACTCTTTAACTATGGCTACACCTTC

J gene: TRBJ2-5
D gene: TRBD2
V gene: TRBV5-6
clone size: -
CDR3 protein: CASSLGLAGEETQYF
CDR3 DNA: TGTGCCAGCAGCCTCGGACTAGCGGGAGAAGAGACCCAGTACTTC

J gene: TRBJ2-1
D gene: TRBD2
V gene: TRBV7-7
clone size: -
CDR3 protein: CASSQSSGYNEQFF
CDR3 DNA: TGTGCTAGCAGCCAATCTAGCGGCTACAATGAGCAGTTCTTC

J gene: TRBJ2-2
D gene: -
V gene: TRBV5-1
clone size: -
CDR3 protein: CASSIRIVPAGNTGELFF
CDR3 DNA: TGCGCCAGCAGTATCAGGATCGTCCCGGCAGGGAACACCGGGGAGCTGTTTTTT

J gene: TRBJ2-1
D gene: TRBD2
V gene: TRBV28
clone size: -
CDR3 protein: CASSQLAGPYNEQFF
CDR3 DNA: TGTGCCAGCAGTCAGCTAGCGGGGCCCTACAATGAGCAGTTCTTC

J gene: TRBJ2-2
D gene: TRBD2
V gene: TRBV10-3
clone size: -
CDR3 protein: CAISVQGGAGELFF
CDR3 DNA: TGTGCCATCAGTGTTCAGGGAGGGGCCGGGGAGCTGTTTTTT

J gene: TRBJ2-5
D gene: TRBD1
V gene: TRBV5-4
clone size: -
CDR3 protein: CASRGTGSQTQYF
CDR3 DNA: TGTGCCAGCAGGGGGACAGGTTCCCAGACCCAGTACTTC

J gene: TRBJ1-2
D gene: -
V gene: TRBV7-2
clone size: -
CDR3 protein: CASSLEIWVRGGYTF
CDR3 DNA: TGTGCCAGCAGCTTAGAGATCTGGGTACGAGGTGGCTACACCTTC

J gene: TRBJ1-2
D gene: -
V gene: TRBV20-1
clone size: few
CDR3 protein: CSVKGGYTF
CDR3 DNA: TGCAGTGTGAAGGGGGGCTACACCTTC

J gene: TRBJ1-1
D gene: TRBD1
V gene: TRBV6-7
clone size: -
CDR3 protein: CASSLGQGEVGTEAFF
CDR3 DNA: TGTGCCAGCAGTTTAGGCCAGGGGGAAGTAGGCACTGAAGCTTTCTTT

J gene: TRBJ2-1
D gene: -
V gene: TRBV29-1
clone size: -
CDR3 protein: CSVESPLDNEQFF
CDR3 DNA: TGCAGCGTTGAATCTCCTTTAGACAATGAGCAGTTCTTC

J gene: TRBJ2-1
D gene: -
V gene: TRBV19
clone size: -
CDR3 protein: CASSRGSYNEQFF
CDR3 DNA: TGTGCCAGTAGCCGGGGAAGCTACAATGAGCAGTTCTTC

J gene: TRBJ2-7
D gene: -
V gene: TRBV5-6
clone size: once
CDR3 protein: CASSLSLSHYEQYF
CDR3 DNA: TGTGCCAGCAGCTTGTCTTTAAGCCACTACGAGCAGTACTTC

J gene: TRBJ2-7
D gene: -
V gene: TRBV6-5
clone size: -
CDR3 protein: CASSYQRGAFYEQYF
CDR3 DNA: TGTGCCAGCAGTTACCAACGGGGGGCGTTCTACGAGCAGTACTTC

J gene: TRBJ1-6
D gene: -
V gene: TRBV30
clone size: -
CDR3 protein: CAWRFGTFGSPLHF
CDR3 DNA: TGTGCCTGGAGATTTGGGACATTCGGTTCACCCCTCCACTTT

J gene: TRBJ1-4
D gene: -
V gene: TRBV23-1
clone size: -
CDR3 protein: CASSQLAGKSGKLFF
CDR3 DNA: TGCGCCAGCAGTCAATTAGCAGGAAAAAGCGGAAAACTGTTTTTT

J gene: TRBJ2-7
D gene: TRBD2
V gene: TRBV13
clone size: -
CDR3 protein: CASSLGAGGVGYEQYF
CDR3 DNA: TGTGCCAGCAGCTTAGGGGCGGGAGGAGTAGGCTACGAGCAGTACTTC

J gene: TRBJ1-4
D gene: TRBD1
V gene: TRBV28
clone size: -
CDR3 protein: CASSLMTGGHTF
CDR3 DNA: TGTGCCAGCAGTTTAATGACAGGGGGGCATACTTTT

J gene: TRBJ2-6
D gene: -
V gene: TRBV6-6
clone size: -
CDR3 protein: CASSVNRDSGANVLTF
CDR3 DNA: TGTGCCAGCAGTGTTAATCGGGACTCTGGGGCCAACGTCCTGACTTTC

J gene: TRBJ2-7
D gene: TRBD1
V gene: TRBV19
clone size: -
CDR3 protein: CASSRAGTGVNEQYF
CDR3 DNA: TGTGCCAGTAGTAGGGCCGGGACAGGGGTGAACGAGCAGTACTTC

J gene: TRBJ2-2
D gene: TRBD2
V gene: TRBV6-1
clone size: -
CDR3 protein: CASRESPGTSGTGPAPNTGELFF
CDR3 DNA: TGTGCCAGCAGAGAAAGTCCCGGGACTAGCGGGACCGGCCCCGCCCCGAACACCGGGGAGCTGTTTTTT

J gene: TRBJ1-1
D gene: TRBD1
V gene: TRBV27
clone size: -
CDR3 protein: CASSSTRTGFAFF
CDR3 DNA: TGTGCCAGCAGTTCGACAAGGACAGGGTTCGCTTTCTTT

J gene: TRBJ2-6
D gene: TRBD1
V gene: TRBV5-5
clone size: -
CDR3 protein: CASSPLIGTGASGANVLTF
CDR3 DNA: TGTGCCAGCAGCCCCTTGATCGGGACAGGAGCCTCTGGGGCCAACGTCCTGACTTTC

J gene: TRBJ1-1
D gene: TRBD1
V gene: TRBV18
clone size: few
CDR3 protein: CASSSGQANTEAFF
CDR3 DNA: TGTGCCAGCTCATCCGGACAGGCGAACACTGAAGCTTTCTTT

J gene: TRBJ1-1
D gene: TRBD1
V gene: TRBV7-2
clone size: -
CDR3 protein: CASSLRRSQQGATEAFF
CDR3 DNA: TGTGCCAGCAGCTTACGCCGATCGCAACAGGGGGCCACTGAAGCTTTCTTT

J gene: TRBJ1-5
D gene: -
V gene: TRBV2
clone size: -
CDR3 protein: CASKKQGSGNQPQHF
CDR3 DNA: TGTGCCAGCAAAAAACAGGGTTCGGGCAATCAGCCCCAGCATTTT

J gene: TRBJ2-7
D gene: TRBD1
V gene: TRBV28
clone size: -
CDR3 protein: CASSSGPGGEQYF
CDR3 DNA: TGTGCCAGCAGTTCCGGGCCAGGGGGTGAGCAGTACTTC

J gene: TRBJ1-4
D gene: TRBD1
V gene: TRBV9
clone size: -
CDR3 protein: CASSRQGANEKLFF
CDR3 DNA: TGTGCCAGCAGCAGACAGGGGGCGAATGAAAAACTGTTTTTT

J gene: TRBJ2-1
D gene: -
V gene: TRBV7-6
clone size: -
CDR3 protein: CASSLSVGGLHNEQFF
CDR3 DNA: TGTGCCAGCAGCTTATCAGTCGGGGGGCTGCACAATGAGCAGTTCTTC

J gene: TRBJ1-1
D gene: -
V gene: TRBV7-2
clone size: -
CDR3 protein: CASSRQVNTEAFF
CDR3 DNA: TGTGCCAGCAGCAGACAGGTGAACACTGAAGCTTTCTTT

J gene: TRBJ1-5
D gene: TRBD1
V gene: TRBV4-1
clone size: few
CDR3 protein: CASSQVRDSDQPQHF
CDR3 DNA: TGCGCCAGCAGCCAAGTGCGGGACAGTGACCAGCCCCAGCATTTT

J gene: TRBJ2-5
D gene: TRBD1
V gene: TRBV5-1
clone size: -
CDR3 protein: CASSLGTGVQETQYF
CDR3 DNA: TGCGCCAGCAGCTTGGGGACAGGAGTACAAGAGACCCAGTACTTC

J gene: TRBJ1-6
D gene: -
V gene: TRBV2
clone size: -
CDR3 protein: CASSELGAAGSPLHF
CDR3 DNA: TGTGCCAGCAGTGAATTGGGGGCGGCGGGTTCACCCCTCCACTTT

J gene: TRBJ1-4
D gene: TRBD1
V gene: TRBV4-2
clone size: few
CDR3 protein: CASSSDRGNEKLFF
CDR3 DNA: TGTGCCAGCAGCTCGGACAGGGGAAATGAAAAACTGTTTTTT